This TCR beta chain was identified in a study of technical replicates of blood from several donors. The method was immunoSEQ multiplex PCR; TCRdb's version includes in-frame clones alone and lacks a portion of them. The sample has 60,000 to 95,000 clones, around 92% seen once. The sample was T cells isolated from PBMCs. This TCR derives from a human donor in good health. Some clones in this sample may be carry-over from other donors' samples.

The CDR3 region is CASSLDAQVYNQPQHF. The CDR3 coding sequence is TGTGCCAGCAGCTTAGATGCGCAGGTTTACAATCAGCCCCAGCATTTT. The rearrangement links TRBV7-2 to TRBJ1-5; D call uncertain. Germline lookup yields CDR1 SGHTA and CDR2 FQGNSA. V lost 1 base and J 3 bases, leaving 13 bases between the germline ends. This CDR3 spans 16 amino acids.